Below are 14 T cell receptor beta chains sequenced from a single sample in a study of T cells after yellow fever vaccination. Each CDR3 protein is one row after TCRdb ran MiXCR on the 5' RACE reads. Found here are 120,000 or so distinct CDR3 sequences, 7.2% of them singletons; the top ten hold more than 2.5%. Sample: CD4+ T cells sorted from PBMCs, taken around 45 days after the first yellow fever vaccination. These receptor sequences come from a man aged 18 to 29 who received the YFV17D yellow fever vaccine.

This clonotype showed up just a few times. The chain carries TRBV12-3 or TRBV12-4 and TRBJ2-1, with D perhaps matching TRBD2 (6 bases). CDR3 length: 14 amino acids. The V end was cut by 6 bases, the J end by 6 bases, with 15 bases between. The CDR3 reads CASRLDLGGNEQFF. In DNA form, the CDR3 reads TGTGCCAGCAGGCTGGACCTCGGGGGCAATGAGCAGTTCTTC.

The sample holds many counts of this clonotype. In nucleotides, the CDR3 is TGTGCCAGCAGCCCCTGGACAGCTCTAGCCAAAAACATTCAGTACTTC. This codes for CASSPWTALAKNIQYF. This chain joins TRBV12-3 or TRBV12-4 and TRBJ2-4; possible D gene TRBD1, 6 bases. V gave up 6 bases and J gave up 0 bases, with 15 bases separating them. The CDR3 has 16 amino acids.

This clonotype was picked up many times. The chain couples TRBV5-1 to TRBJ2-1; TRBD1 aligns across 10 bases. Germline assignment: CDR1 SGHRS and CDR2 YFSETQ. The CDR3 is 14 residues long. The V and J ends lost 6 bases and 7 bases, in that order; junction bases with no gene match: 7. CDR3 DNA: TGCGCCAGCATGAGACAGGGGGCGGGAAATGAGCAGTTCTTC. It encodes CASMRQGAGNEQFF.

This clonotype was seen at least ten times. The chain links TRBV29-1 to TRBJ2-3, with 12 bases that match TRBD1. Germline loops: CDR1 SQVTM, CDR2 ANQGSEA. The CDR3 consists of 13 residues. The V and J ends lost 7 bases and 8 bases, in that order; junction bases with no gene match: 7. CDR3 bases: TGCAGCGGCGGGACAGGGGGCGCGGGTACGCAGTATTTT. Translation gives CSGGTGGAGTQYF.

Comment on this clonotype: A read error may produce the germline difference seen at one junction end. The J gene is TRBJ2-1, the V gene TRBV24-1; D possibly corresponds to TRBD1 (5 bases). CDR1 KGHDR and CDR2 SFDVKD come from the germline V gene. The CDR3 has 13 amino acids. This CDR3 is CATRDRDSGEQFF. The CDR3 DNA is TGTGCCACCCGTGACCGTGACAGTGGTGAGCAGTTCTTC.

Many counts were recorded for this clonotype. The CDR3 DNA is TGCGCCAGCAGCTTGGGCCTCAATAGCAATCAGCCCCAGCATTTT. Encoded protein: CASSLGLNSNQPQHF. V gene TRBV5-1 combines with J gene TRBJ1-5; D not resolved. Germline CDR1 reads SGHRS; CDR2 reads YFSETQ. V lost 0 bases, J lost 0 bases, and 7 bases lay in between. The CDR3 loop spans 15 amino acids. The full variable domain, its missing parts supplied by reference TRBV5-1 and TRBJ1-5, is KAGVTQTPRYLIKTRGQQVTLSCSPISGHRSVSWYQQTPGQGLQFLFEYFSETQRNKGNFPGRFSGRQFSNSRSEMNVSTLELGDSALYLCASSLGLNSNQPQHFGDGTRLSIL.

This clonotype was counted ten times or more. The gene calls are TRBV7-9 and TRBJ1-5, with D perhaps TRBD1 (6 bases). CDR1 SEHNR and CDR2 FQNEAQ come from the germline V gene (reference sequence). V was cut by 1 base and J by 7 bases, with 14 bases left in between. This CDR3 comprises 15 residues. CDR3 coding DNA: TGTGCCAGCAGCTTAGAGGGGGGGTCAACGCAGCCCCAGCATTTT. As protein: CASSLEGGSTQPQHF.

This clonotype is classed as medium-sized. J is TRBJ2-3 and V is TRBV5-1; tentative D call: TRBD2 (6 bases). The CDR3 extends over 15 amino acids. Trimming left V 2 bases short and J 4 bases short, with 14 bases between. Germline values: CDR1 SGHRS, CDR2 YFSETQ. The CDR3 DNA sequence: TGCGCCAGCAGCTTCGGGACTCTTAAGGCAGATACGCAGTATTTT. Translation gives CASSFGTLKADTQYF.

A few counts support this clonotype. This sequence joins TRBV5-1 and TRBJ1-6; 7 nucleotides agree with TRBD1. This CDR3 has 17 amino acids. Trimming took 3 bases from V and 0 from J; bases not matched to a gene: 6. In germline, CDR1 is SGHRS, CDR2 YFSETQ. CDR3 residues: CASSYGTVVSYNSPLHF. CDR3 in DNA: TGCGCCAGCAGCTACGGGACAGTTGTCTCCTATAATTCACCCCTCCACTTT.

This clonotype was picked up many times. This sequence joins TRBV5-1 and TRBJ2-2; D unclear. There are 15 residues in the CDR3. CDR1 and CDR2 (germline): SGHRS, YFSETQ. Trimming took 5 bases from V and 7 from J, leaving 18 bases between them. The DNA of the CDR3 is TGCGCCAGCAGTCGCAACGGGCCGCAGGACGGGGAGCTGTTTTTT. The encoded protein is CASSRNGPQDGELFF.

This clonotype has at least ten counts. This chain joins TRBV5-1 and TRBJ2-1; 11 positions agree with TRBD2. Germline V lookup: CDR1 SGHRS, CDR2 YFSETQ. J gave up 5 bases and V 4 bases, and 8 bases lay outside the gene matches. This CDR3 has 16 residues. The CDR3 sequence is CASSTVAGGLNNEQFF. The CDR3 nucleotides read TGCGCCAGCAGCACTGTAGCGGGGGGGCTGAACAATGAGCAGTTCTTC. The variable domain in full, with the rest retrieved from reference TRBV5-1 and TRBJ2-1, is KAGVTQTPRYLIKTRGQQVTLSCSPISGHRSVSWYQQTPGQGLQFLFEYFSETQRNKGNFPGRFSGRQFSNSRSEMNVSTLELGDSALYLCASSTVAGGLNNEQFFGPGTRLTVL.

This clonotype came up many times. CDR3 protein: CASSLFTAQETQYF. The CDR3 region has the DNA TGCGCCAGCAGCTTGTTCACAGCTCAAGAGACCCAGTACTTC. This chain joins TRBV5-1 and TRBJ2-5; D gene ambiguous. The CDR3 runs to 14 residues. V was clipped by 1 base and J by 2 bases, with 9 bases between them. Germline CDR1 reads SGHRS; CDR2 reads YFSETQ.

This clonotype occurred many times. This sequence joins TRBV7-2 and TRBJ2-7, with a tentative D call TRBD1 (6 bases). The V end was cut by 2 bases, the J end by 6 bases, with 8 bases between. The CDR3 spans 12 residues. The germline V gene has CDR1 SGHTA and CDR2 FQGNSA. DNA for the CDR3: TGTGCCAGCAGCTTAAGCAGGGGCGAGCAGTACTTC. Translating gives CASSLSRGEQYF.

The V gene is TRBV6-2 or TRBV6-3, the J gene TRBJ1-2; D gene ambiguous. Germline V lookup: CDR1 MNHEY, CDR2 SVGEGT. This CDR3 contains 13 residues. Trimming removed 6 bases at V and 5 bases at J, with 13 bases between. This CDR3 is CASSPDGCYGYTF. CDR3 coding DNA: TGTGCCAGCAGCCCAGACGGATGTTATGGCTACACCTTC.